This is a list of T cell receptor beta chains from one sample in a study of type 1 and type 2 diabetes patients. TCRdb passed the multiplex PCR reads through MiXCR, listing each CDR3 protein once. The table records some 250,000 distinct CDR3 sequences, roughly 50% of them present only once. Source material: peripheral blood mononuclear cells (PBMCs). The receptors here all came from a man between 18 and 35 years old with type 2 diabetes. CDR3s include the opening cysteine and the closing phenylalanine or tryptophan. The D gene is left open where the match is weak. Size values are once, few and many counts, or a class for expanded clones, and some rows have none.

>NA|many|TRBJ2-2|TRBV2
TGTGCCAGCAGTGAACGGCAGTTAGGCGGGGAGCTGTTTTTT
CASSERQLGGELFF
>TRBD2|NA|TRBJ2-1|TRBV6-5
TGTGCCAGCAGGTCTAGCGGGGGTATGAATGAGCAGTTCTTC
CASRSSGGMNEQFF
>NA|few|TRBJ1-1|TRBV29-1
TGCAGCGCTGCCCGTTCGAACACTGAAGCTTTCTTT
CSAARSNTEAFF
>NA|NA|TRBJ1-6|TRBV7-3
TGTGCCAGCAGCCCTGTGAGAGGTTGGGATTCACCCCTCCACTTT
CASSPVRGWDSPLHF
>TRBD2|NA|TRBJ2-1|TRBV11-2
TGTGCCAGCAGCTGGAACCGCGGGGGGCAAAATGAGCAGTTCTTC
CASSWNRGGQNEQFF
>TRBD1|NA|TRBJ1-1|TRBV10-1
TGCGCCAGCAGTGTTGACAGGGGGCTGAACACTGAAGCTTTCTTT
CASSVDRGLNTEAFF
>NA|NA|TRBJ1-1|TRBV6-5
TGTGCCAGCAGTCAAGGGGACGGGAGTTACACTGAAGCTTTCTTT
CASSQGDGSYTEAFF
>NA|NA|TRBJ1-3|TRBV19
TGTGCCAGTACCCCCCCTCGGGAGTTTGGAAACACCATATATTTT
CASTPPREFGNTIYF
>NA|NA|TRBJ2-7|TRBV6-1
TGTGCCAGCAGCTCGGCCGGATCCTACGAGCAGTACTTC
CASSSAGSYEQYF
>NA|NA|TRBJ1-5|TRBV6-5
TGTGCCAGCAGACCAACAGGACGGGGCAATCAGCCCCAGCATTTT
CASRPTGRGNQPQHF
>NA|NA|TRBJ1-2|TRBV20-1
TGCAGTGCTAGGGACTTCAACGGGTGGAGGGCCCATGGCTACACCTTC
CSARDFNGWRAHGYTF
>NA|few|TRBJ2-3|TRBV7-9
TGTGCCAGCAGCTTACAGGGAGCCACAGATACGCAGTATTTT
CASSLQGATDTQYF
>NA|many|TRBJ2-6|TRBV7-2
TGTGCCAGCAGCTTACCGGGCGTGAACTCTGGGGCCAACGTCCTGACTTTC
CASSLPGVNSGANVLTF
>NA|NA|TRBJ2-2|TRBV6-1
TGTGCCAGCACCTACGACCGTACCGGGACTCGAATCGGGGAGCTGTTTTTT
CASTYDRTGTRIGELFF
>NA|NA|TRBJ2-4|TRBV7-9
TGTGCCAGCAGCACCTACCGACAAATGGGGGACATTCAGTACTTC
CASSTYRQMGDIQYF
>NA|few|TRBJ1-1|TRBV6-6
TGTGCCAGCAGTAAAACAGGGCCTGAAGCTTTCTTT
CASSKTGPEAFF
>NA|NA|TRBJ1-4|TRBV9
TGTGCCAGCTGGGGGGCAGGGCGATCAACTAATGAAAAACTGTTTTTT
CASWGAGRSTNEKLFF
>TRBD2|NA|TRBJ2-1|TRBV10-1
TGCGCCAGCAGTGGGGGGCAGGGCGAGAACGAGACTAGCGGGAGGGACGAGCAGTTCTTC
CASSGGQGENETSGRDEQFF
>NA|NA|TRBJ1-6|TRBV5-1
TGTGCCAGCAGCTGGGGAGGGACGGATAATTCACCCCTCCACTTT
CASSWGGTDNSPLHF
>NA|NA|TRBJ2-7|TRBV9
TGTGCCAGCAGCGGCCAACGGGACGGGAGCTACGAGCAGTACTTC
CASSGQRDGSYEQYF
>TRBD2|few|TRBJ2-7|TRBV7-2
TGTGCCAGCAGCTTAGTGGCGGGGGTATCGGACGAGCAGTACTTC
CASSLVAGVSDEQYF
>NA|NA|TRBJ2-3|TRBV19
TGTGCCAGTAGTATCAGAGCCCTAGATACGCAGTATTTT
CASSIRALDTQYF
>TRBD1|few|TRBJ1-5|TRBV4-3
TGCGCCAGCACCCAGACAGGGAATCAGCCCCAGCATTTT
CASTQTGNQPQHF
>NA|few|TRBJ1-1|TRBV30
TGTGCCTGGAGTGTAATAGAGAACACTGAAGCTTTCTTT
CAWSVIENTEAFF
>TRBD2|few|TRBJ2-3|TRBV7-8
TGTGCCAGCAGCTTAGTAAGGCTAGCGGGAGAGGGTGTTACGCAGTATTTT
CASSLVRLAGEGVTQYF
>NA|NA|TRBJ1-6|TRBV2
TGTGCCAGCAGTTTCCAGAGTAGCAATTCACCCCTCCACTTT
CASSFQSSNSPLHF
>TRBD1|NA|TRBJ1-2|TRBV2
TGTGCCAGCAGTTTAGGGGGACAGGGGAACTATGGCTACACCTTC
CASSLGGQGNYGYTF
>TRBD1|NA|TRBJ1-1|TRBV6-5
TGTGCCAGCAGACTACAGGGGCCCAGTGGTGAAGCTTTCTTT
CASRLQGPSGEAFF
>NA|NA|TRBJ1-2|TRBV10-3
TGTGCCATCAGTGAAGGGGCTAACTATGGCTACACCTTC
CAISEGANYGYTF
>NA|few|TRBJ1-1|TRBV6-6
TGTGCCAGCAGTTACCCCACTGAAGCTTTCTTT
CASSYPTEAFF
>NA|NA|TRBJ2-7|TRBV19
TGTGCCAGTAGTATAGACCGCGGGGCGAGGGAGCAGTACTTC
CASSIDRGAREQYF
>TRBD1|many|TRBJ2-2|TRBV30
TGTGCCCAACGCAGGGGGCGAGGCGGGGAGCTGTTTTTT
CAQRRGRGGELFF
>NA|many|TRBJ2-7|TRBV30
TGTGCCTGGAGCGGGACACCCGCCTACGAGCAGTACTTC
CAWSGTPAYEQYF
>NA|NA|TRBJ2-2|TRBV27
TGTGCCAGCAGCTCCGGCCACACCGGGGAGCTGTTTTTT
CASSSGHTGELFF
>NA|NA|TRBJ2-7|TRBV6-1
TGTGCCAGCAGTGAGCCCGGGTCCACCTACGAGCAGTACTTC
CASSEPGSTYEQYF
>TRBD1|NA|TRBJ1-1|TRBV4-1
TGCGCCAGCAGCCGAACAGGGGGAGTTAAGACTGAAGCTTTCTTT
CASSRTGGVKTEAFF
>NA|NA|TRBJ2-1|TRBV20-1
TGCAGTGCTAGACCTACCGGACCCTACAATGAGCAGTTCTTC
CSARPTGPYNEQFF
>TRBD1|once|TRBJ2-1|TRBV11-1
TGTGCCAGCAGCATACAGGGGGCTGGCTACAATGAGCAGTTCTTC
CASSIQGAGYNEQFF
>TRBD1|few|TRBJ1-2|TRBV29-1
TGCAGCGACAAGAGGGGACAGGGAGGCTACACCTTC
CSDKRGQGGYTF
>NA|NA|TRBJ2-4|TRBV6-5
TGTGCCAGCAGTTCCCAAGGATTAGCCAAAAACATTCAGTACTTC
CASSSQGLAKNIQYF
>TRBD2|NA|TRBJ2-1|TRBV10-1
TGCGCCAGCAGCCTCCTCCTAGCGGGAGGCGGTGGGGAGCAGTTCTTC
CASSLLLAGGGGEQFF
>TRBD2|once|TRBJ2-7|TRBV2
TGTGCCAGCAGTGAGCGGACTAGCGCGGCCGGCGAGCAGTACTTC
CASSERTSAAGEQYF
>NA|NA|TRBJ2-1|TRBV25-1
TGTGCCAGCGGGAGCGGAGGCTCCTACAATGAGCAGTTCTTC
CASGSGGSYNEQFF
>TRBD2|NA|TRBJ2-7|TRBV6-5
TGTGCCAGCAAGGGAGGGCCCCCCTACGAGCAGTACTTC
CASKGGPPYEQYF
>TRBD2|NA|TRBJ2-3|TRBV7-2
TGTGCCAGCCAACTAGCGGGGGGGCCGGTAGATACGCAGTATTTT
CASQLAGGPVDTQYF
>NA|NA|TRBJ1-1|TRBV20-1
TGCAGTGCTAGGTTGGCAGGGAGGGGTGAAGCTTTCTTT
CSARLAGRGEAFF
>NA|NA|TRBJ2-5|TRBV27
TGTGCCACCGCAAGGGTGGTACAAGGGACCCAGTACTTC
CATARVVQGTQYF
>NA|NA|TRBJ2-6|TRBV19
TGTGCCAGCAGCTGGGCGGAAGACTCTGGTGGGGCCAACGTCCTGACTTTC
CASSWAEDSGGANVLTF
>NA|few|TRBJ2-7|TRBV19
TGTGCCAGTAGTTCCTTGTCAGTCTCCTACGAGCAGTACTTC
CASSSLSVSYEQYF
>NA|NA|TRBJ2-1|TRBV4-2
TGTGCCAGCAGCCAAGACGCTGGGGGGCCTTACAATGAGCAGTTCTTC
CASSQDAGGPYNEQFF
>TRBD2|few|TRBJ2-7|TRBV27
TGTGCCAGCAGTTTATTCGTGCGGGGGGAGCAGTACTTC
CASSLFVRGEQYF
>NA|few|TRBJ1-1|TRBV6-6
TGTGCCAGCACCCTCGAGGGGGGCACTGAAGCTTTCTTT
CASTLEGGTEAFF
>TRBD1|NA|TRBJ1-1|TRBV3-1
TGTGCCAGCAGCCAAGACTTTGGACAGGAGGCTTTCTTT
CASSQDFGQEAFF
>TRBD1|few|TRBJ1-1|TRBV6-5
TGTGCCAGCAGTGAACGAACAGGGGCCACTGAAGCTTTCTTT
CASSERTGATEAFF
>TRBD2|NA|TRBJ2-5|TRBV29-1
TGCAGCGTTGCAGGACTAGCGGGAGGGAGGGAGACCCAGTACTTC
CSVAGLAGGRETQYF
>NA|once|TRBJ2-4|TRBV19
TGTGCCAGTAGTATTAAACCCAAAAACATTCAGTACTTC
CASSIKPKNIQYF
>NA|few|TRBJ2-1|TRBV20-1
TGCAGTGCTATGAGAGGGGTGCGGGAGCAGTTCTTC
CSAMRGVREQFF
>NA|NA|TRBJ2-1|TRBV9
TGTGCCAGCAGCGTAGGATCGGGGACATTCAATGAGCAGTTCTTC
CASSVGSGTFNEQFF
>NA|few|TRBJ2-2|TRBV10-1
TGCGCCAGCAGTGATTTCGGTAGCGGCAACGCGAACACCGGGGAGCTGTTTTTT
CASSDFGSGNANTGELFF
>TRBD1|many|TRBJ2-2|TRBV2
TGTGCCAGCAGCGGGGACAGGCGCATTACGAACACCGGGGAGCTGTTTTTT
CASSGDRRITNTGELFF